The clone carrying this TCR beta chain was observed at least ten times. The sample belongs to a study of molecular identifiers for immune sequencing clone quantification. For the study at large: Five aliquots were made in replicates from the RNA of roughly 21,000 or 96,000 naive CD8 cells, and four were sequenced.

TCRdb re-derived calls from the PCR reads in MiXCR, one entry per CDR3 protein. In the table there are 300,000 to 350,000 distinct CDR3 sequences, 20% to 25% of which are singletons. Naive CD8 T cells, phenotype CD8+CD4-CCR7+CD45RA+, were sorted. This clonotype was sampled from a human donor in good health. Some libraries in this study had Jurkat cell RNA spiked in. Sequencing was done on a sample of naive CD8+ T cells from blood, with Jurkat cell RNA spiked in. Subset given: FACS-sorted CD8+CD4-CCR7+CD45RA+ naive T cells.

The CDR3 here is CATSDFAGELFF. CDR3 DNA: TGTGCCACCAGTGATTTCGCCGGGGAGCTGTTTTTT. The V gene is TRBV24-1, the J gene TRBJ2-2; D is undetermined. This CDR3 has 12 residues. The ends were cut back, 1 base at V and 6 bases at J, with 2 bases in the middle. Germline CDR1 and CDR2: KGHDR and SFDVKD.